This TCR beta chain comes out of a study of shared clonotypes between healthy human individuals (dated by TCRdb to about 2020). Study-wide context: The cohort included three men and a couple of women between 18 and 49 years of age. For each donor, three plates each were used for CD4 naive and CD4 memory, two plates were used for CD8 naive, and one plate was used for CD8 memory. To estimate repertoire size and how much clonotypes are shared between individuals, the study performed deep sequencing of blood TCR repertoires from about five healthy adults. Different laboratories and diverse techniques were used to prepare libraries and sequence TCR repertoires, to increase sequencing depth and limit assay-specific biases. Each donor's leukapheresis produced roughly between about 0.8 and 8.9 billion PBMCs. Here is what the overall study found, with its caveats: Sampling was restricted to blood, and TCR repertoires in tissues likely differ from the TCR repertoires found in blood. Naive subsets generally had larger estimated clonotype richness than memory subsets. Sharing across several donors was observed for about 5% of naive CD4, 3% to 3.5% of naive CD8, about 2.5% of memory CD4, and about 0.38% of memory CD8 clonotypes. Pairwise subsampling led to the expectation that sequencing depth would affect the degree of clonotype sharing among donors. Because the study included only a small number of donors, the genetic and exposure-history diversity represented was limited. Clonotypes shared by all four sorted-subset donors showed higher generation probabilities than non-shared clonotypes. Rarefaction of sorted-subset datasets indicated incomplete sequencing despite the large sequencing depth.

TCR CDR3 regions were amplified from genomic DNA by multiplex PCR using the deep immunoSEQ assay. Genomic DNA extracted from each cell subset was distributed evenly over all wells of several immunoSEQ 96-well plates, and each plate served as one replicate. Each replicate PCR for sorted subsets received around 0.2 ug genomic DNA, equal to tens of thousands of T cell genomes. The purified libraries were quantified using a Qubit 3.0 fluorometer, sized with a Bioanalyzer 2100, and then quantified again using the KAPA Library Quantification kit. Each immunoSEQ 96-well plate was sequenced on its own single-read 150-cycle Illumina NextSeq 550 flow cell. Per the source publication's procedure: The immunoSEQ output contained only junctional sequences without quality scores, so filtering could not match that applied to full-length reads. Sequences were annotated with PyIR, a Python wrapper for IgBLAST v1.9, using IMGT germline references to assign V/J genes and CDR3. Any read was removed if the V/J assignment was weak (E-value above 1e-6), the CDR3 was missing, or the read contained stop codons, out-of-frame junctions, or ambiguous translated residues. A V3J clonotype was defined by an identical inferred V gene, J gene, and CDR3 amino acid sequence. Percentage overlap between repertoires was calculated by dividing the number of shared unique clonotypes by the size of the smaller repertoire. RTK rarefaction, the Chao1 estimator, and Recon v2.1 estimates of unobserved clonotypes were used to assess repertoire richness. Generation probabilities for all TCRbeta clonotypes obtained by the gDNA method from a handful of donors were computed using OLGA. Imported from immuneACCESS, the table was reduced by TCRdb to in-frame sequences with V and J called. These copies leave out some clones; in studies compared against another copy, an unresolved V gene accounts for under half, and the cause of the remainder is not known. V and J calls plus clone size are reproduced from that table; the DNA served to infer D and trimming. The sample profile shows millions of clones; about 92% of them were found once. Of the sample, 0.39% falls within the top ten clones.

The donors were healthy, HIV-negative adults who had no recently reported acute infections or vaccinations. Every donor was a Caucasian adult living in Nashville, Tennessee, USA. CD4+ T cells were enriched through magnetic negative selection, after which naive cells were positively selected on CD45RA and the remaining negative fraction served as the memory subset. Blood was collected by leukapheresis, and PBMCs were isolated by Ficoll-Histopaque density gradient centrifugation and then cryopreserved in liquid nitrogen vapor phase. Analytical flow cytometry was used to check the purity and quantity of each magnetically sorted T cell population. From each sorted fraction, genomic DNA was isolated and quantified by UV absorbance on a Nanodrop 2000c. On this clone itself: What antigen it recognizes has not been identified. Per-base qualities were not stored, and no clone one base away is much larger.

Per the germline V gene, KGHSH is the CDR1 and LQKENI is the CDR2. The CDR3 measures 13 amino acids from cysteine to phenylalanine. This entry keeps only the CDR3 DNA: 39 bases, framed from base 1. V loses 6 bases, J loses 4 bases, and the germline ends lie 12 bases apart. The chain employs TRBV18 and TRBJ1-2; the best D guess is TRBD1, with 6 bases matching. The specimen sequenced was naive CD4+ T cells from PBMCs. What the cell subset or site label conveys for this sample: CD45RA+ positively selected. The clonotype originates from a man aged 18 to 29 in good health. Some clones in this sample may be carry-over from other donors' samples. This receptor carries the CDR3 CASSQQGGYGYTF. The DNA is TGTGCCAGCTCCCAGCAAGGGGGCTATGGCTACACCTTC.